The clone carrying this TCR beta chain occurred many times. Its antigen remains unknown. The study made its TCR cDNA through 5'RACE template switching. That step introduced a universal primer site along with UMIs. MiXCR, applied by TCRdb to the 5' RACE reads, yields one record per CDR3 protein. Counted here are over 130,000 distinct CDR3 sequences, roughly 8% occurring once; the ten biggest clones make up less than 0.95%. The sample comes from a study of T cells after yellow fever vaccination. About the study: In the case of low-cell-number fractions, SMART-Seq v4 Ultra Low Input was used for preparation. Study-wide results and caveats: Subsequent to the booster, the majority of primary-vaccination clones reappeared (96% CD4, 88% CD8). The appearance of a small share of clonotypes in both CD4 and CD8 compartments was observed.

The CDR3 has 12 amino acids. Germline V gene lookup returns CDR1 ENHRY and CDR2 SYGVKD. Sequences were derived from CD4+ T cells sorted from PBMCs, sampled 5 days after the yellow fever booster vaccination. The source of this sequence is a man aged 30 to 45 who received the YFV17D yellow fever vaccine. This sequence joins TRBV10-3 and TRBJ2-7; 11 bases map to TRBD2. CDR3 nucleotide sequence: TGTGTTACGACTAGCGGGGTTTACGAGCAGTACTTC. It encodes CVTTSGVYEQYF.